The sequence of this T cell receptor (beta chain) was determined in a study of CD8+CD57+ T cells in acquired aplastic anemia. Study context: Sorting CD4+ and CD8+ cells gave DNA averaging about 2.9 ug. Whole-study results and caveats: Twenty-nine sequences, all CD8+ CDR3, were shared between patients and controls.

It was genomic DNA that served as the template for profiling TCR beta VDJ and CDR3. TCRdb used MiXCR to reprocess the reads, holding one entry per CDR3 protein. The data contain around 250,000 distinct CDR3 sequences, roughly 82% of them singletons. This clonotype was observed a few times. No antigen is known for it. As the CDR3 is not closed by the conserved phenylalanine or tryptophan, this likely results from a read error. The limits of the CDR3 on the DNA are not certain, so only TCRdb's listed CDR3 is given. Selection for sequencing was limited to patients who had shown CD8+CD57+ cell expansion by flow cytometry. Severe acquired aplastic anemia was diagnosed in all patients. Patients were untreated when blood was sampled. Germline V gene data show CDR1 as SNHLY and CDR2 as FYNNEI. The CDR3 is 16 residues long, counting both termini.

The chain links TRBV2 to TRBJ2-6. The specimen sequenced was sorted CD4+, CD8+, or CD8+CD57+ T cells (not recorded which) from PBMCs. This receptor was obtained from a human donor with aplastic anemia. The CDR3 protein is CASSVAGSYGANVRTG.